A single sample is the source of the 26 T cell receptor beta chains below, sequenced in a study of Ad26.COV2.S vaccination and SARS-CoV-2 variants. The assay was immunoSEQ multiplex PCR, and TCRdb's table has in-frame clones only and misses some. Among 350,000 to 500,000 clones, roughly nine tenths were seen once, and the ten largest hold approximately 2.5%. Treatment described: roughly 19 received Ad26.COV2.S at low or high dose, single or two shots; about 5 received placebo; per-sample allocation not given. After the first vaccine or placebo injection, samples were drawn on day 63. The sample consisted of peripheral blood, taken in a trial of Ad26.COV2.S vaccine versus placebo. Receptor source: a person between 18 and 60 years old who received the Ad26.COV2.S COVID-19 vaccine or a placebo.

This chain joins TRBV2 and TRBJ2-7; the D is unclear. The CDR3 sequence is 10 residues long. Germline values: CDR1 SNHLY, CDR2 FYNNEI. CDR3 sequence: CASREGEQYV. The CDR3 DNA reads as TGTGCCAGCAGAGAAGGCGAGCAGTACGTC.

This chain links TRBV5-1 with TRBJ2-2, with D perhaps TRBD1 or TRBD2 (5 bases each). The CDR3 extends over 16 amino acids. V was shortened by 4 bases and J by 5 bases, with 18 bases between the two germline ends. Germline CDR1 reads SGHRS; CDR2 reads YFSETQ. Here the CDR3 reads CASSPSGLGQTGELFF. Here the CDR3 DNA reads TGCGCCAGCAGCCCCTCGGGGCTAGGTCAAACCGGGGAGCTGTTTTTT.

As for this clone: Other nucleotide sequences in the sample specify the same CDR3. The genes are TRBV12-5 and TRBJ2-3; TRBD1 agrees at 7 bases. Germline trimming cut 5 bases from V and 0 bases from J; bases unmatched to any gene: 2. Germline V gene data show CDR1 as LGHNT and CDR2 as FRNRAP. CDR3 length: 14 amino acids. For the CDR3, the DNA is TGTGCTAGTGGTAGGGACAGAAGCACAGATACGCAGTATTTT. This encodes CASGRDRSTDTQYF.

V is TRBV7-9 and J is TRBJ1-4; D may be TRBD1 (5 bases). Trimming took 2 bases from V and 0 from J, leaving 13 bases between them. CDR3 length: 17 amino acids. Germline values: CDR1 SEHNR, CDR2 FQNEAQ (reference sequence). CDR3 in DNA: TGTGCCAGCAGCTTAAATTACCAGGGTACAACTAATGAAAAACTGTTTTTT. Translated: CASSLNYQGTTNEKLFF.

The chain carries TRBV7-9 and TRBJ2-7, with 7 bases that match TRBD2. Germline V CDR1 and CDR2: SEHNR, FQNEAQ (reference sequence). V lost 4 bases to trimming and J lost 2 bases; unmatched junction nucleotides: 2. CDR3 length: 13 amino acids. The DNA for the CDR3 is TGTGCCAGCAGCTCCGGACTAGCCTACGAGCAGTACGTC. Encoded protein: CASSSGLAYEQYV.

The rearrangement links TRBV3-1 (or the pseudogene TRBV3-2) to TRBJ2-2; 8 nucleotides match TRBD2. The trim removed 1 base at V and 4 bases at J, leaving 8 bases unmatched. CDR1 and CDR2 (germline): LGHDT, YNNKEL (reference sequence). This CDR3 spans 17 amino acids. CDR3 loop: CASSQVAVAGPTGELFF. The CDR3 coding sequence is TGTGCCAGCAGCCAAGTCGCGGTAGCGGGGCCCACCGGGGAGCTGTTTTTT.

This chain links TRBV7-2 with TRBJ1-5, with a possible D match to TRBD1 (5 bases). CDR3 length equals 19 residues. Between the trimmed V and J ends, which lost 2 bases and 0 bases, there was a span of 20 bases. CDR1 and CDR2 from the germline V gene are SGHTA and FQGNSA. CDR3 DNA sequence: TGTGCCAGCAGCTTATCCTCTGGGTGGGGCAGTTTTAGCAATCAGCCCCAGCATTTT. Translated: CASSLSSGWGSFSNQPQHF. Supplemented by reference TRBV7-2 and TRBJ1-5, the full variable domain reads GAGVSQSPSNKVTEKGKDVELRCDPISGHTALYWYRQSLGQGLEFLIYFQGNSAPDKSGLPSDRFSAERTGGSVSTLTIQRTQQEDSAVYLCASSLSSGWGSFSNQPQHFGDGTRLSIL.

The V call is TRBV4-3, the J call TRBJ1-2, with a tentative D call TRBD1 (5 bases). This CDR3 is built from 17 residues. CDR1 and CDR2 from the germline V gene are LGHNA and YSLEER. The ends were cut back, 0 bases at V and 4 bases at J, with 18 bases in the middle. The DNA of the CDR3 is TGCGCCAGCAGCCAAGAAATCAGGGCCGAATGGGGCTATGGCTACACCTTC. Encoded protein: CASSQEIRAEWGYGYTF.

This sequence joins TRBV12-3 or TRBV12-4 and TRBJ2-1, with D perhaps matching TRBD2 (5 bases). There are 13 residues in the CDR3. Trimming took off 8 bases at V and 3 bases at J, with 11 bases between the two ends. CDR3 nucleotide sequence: TGTGCCAGCGTTCCCGGGGACTACAATGAGCAGTTCTTC. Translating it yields CASVPGDYNEQFF.

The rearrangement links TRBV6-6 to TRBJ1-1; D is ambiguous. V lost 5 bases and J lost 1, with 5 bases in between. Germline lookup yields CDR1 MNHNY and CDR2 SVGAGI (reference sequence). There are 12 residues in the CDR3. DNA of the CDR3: TGTGCCAGCAGTCGGAGGAACACTGAAGCTTTCTTT. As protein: CASSRRNTEAFF.

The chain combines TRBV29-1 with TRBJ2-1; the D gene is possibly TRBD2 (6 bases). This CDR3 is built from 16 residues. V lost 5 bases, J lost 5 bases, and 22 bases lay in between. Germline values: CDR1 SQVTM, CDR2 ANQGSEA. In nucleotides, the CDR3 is TGCAGCGTTATACTACTCCCGAAGCCGGGGGACAATGAGCAGTTCTTC. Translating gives CSVILLPKPGDNEQFF.

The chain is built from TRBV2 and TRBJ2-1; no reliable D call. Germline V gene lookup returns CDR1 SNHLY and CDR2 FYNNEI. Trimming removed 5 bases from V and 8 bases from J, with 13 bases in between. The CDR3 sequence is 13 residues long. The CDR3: CASSQDFGDEQFF. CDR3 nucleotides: TGTGCCAGCAGTCAAGATTTCGGCGATGAGCAGTTCTTC.

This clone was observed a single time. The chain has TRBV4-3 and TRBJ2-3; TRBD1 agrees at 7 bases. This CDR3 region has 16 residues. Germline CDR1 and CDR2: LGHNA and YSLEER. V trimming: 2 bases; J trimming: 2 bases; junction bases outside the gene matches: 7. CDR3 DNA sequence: TGCGCCAGCAGCCAAATACTGACAGGGACCACAGATACGCAGTATTTT. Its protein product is CASSQILTGTTDTQYF.

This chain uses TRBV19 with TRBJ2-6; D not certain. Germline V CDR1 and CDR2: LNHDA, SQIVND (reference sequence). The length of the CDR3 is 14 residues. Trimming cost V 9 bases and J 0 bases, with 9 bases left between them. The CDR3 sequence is CASSGLSGANVLTF. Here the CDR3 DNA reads TGTGCCAGCTCGGGCCTCTCTGGGGCCAACGTCCTGACTTTC.

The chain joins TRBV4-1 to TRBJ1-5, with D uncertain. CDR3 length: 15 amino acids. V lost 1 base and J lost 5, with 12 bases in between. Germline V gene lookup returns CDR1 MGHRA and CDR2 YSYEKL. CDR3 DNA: TGCGCCAGCAGCCAAGGGCCCCGTGGTCATCAGCCCCAGCATTTT. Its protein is CASSQGPRGHQPQHF.

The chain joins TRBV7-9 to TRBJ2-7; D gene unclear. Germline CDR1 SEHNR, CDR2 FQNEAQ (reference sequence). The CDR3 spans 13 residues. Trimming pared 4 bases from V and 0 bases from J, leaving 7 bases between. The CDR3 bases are TGTGCCAGCAGCTCTCTGAGCTCCTACGAGCAGTACTTC. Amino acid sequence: CASSSLSSYEQYF.

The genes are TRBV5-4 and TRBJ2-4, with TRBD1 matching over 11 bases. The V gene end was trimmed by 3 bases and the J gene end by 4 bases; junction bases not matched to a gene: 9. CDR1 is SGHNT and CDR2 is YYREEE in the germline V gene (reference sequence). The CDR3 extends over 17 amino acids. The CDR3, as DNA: TGTGCCAGCAGCTCCCCGGGACAGGGGGGGGGAAAAAACATTCAGTACTTC. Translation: CASSSPGQGGGKNIQYF.

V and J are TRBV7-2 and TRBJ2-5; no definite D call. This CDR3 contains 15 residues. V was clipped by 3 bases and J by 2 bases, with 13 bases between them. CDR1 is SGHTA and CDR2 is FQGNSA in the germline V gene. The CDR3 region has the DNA TGTGCCAGCAGCTTCTCTCGGACGTCACAAGAGACCCAGTACTTC. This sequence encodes CASSFSRTSQETQYF.

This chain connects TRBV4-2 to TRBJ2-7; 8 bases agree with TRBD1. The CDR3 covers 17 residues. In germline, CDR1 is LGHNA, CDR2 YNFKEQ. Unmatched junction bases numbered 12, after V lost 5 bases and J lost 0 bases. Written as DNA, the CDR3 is TGTGCCAGCAGCTCGCCAGGGGGGACAGGCAGCTCCTACGAGCAGTACTTC. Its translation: CASSSPGGTGSSYEQYF.

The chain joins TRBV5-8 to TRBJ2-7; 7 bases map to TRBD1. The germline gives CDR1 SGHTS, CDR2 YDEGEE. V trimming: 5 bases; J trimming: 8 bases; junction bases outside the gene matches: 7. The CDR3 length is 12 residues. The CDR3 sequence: CASRLTGSQQYV. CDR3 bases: TGTGCCAGCAGGCTGACAGGGTCTCAGCAGTACGTC.

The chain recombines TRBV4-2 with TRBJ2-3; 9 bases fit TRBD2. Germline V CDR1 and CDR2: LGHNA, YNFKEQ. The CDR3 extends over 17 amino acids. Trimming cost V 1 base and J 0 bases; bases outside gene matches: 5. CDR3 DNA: TGTGCCAGCAGCCAAGGAATAACTAGCGGGAGCACAGATACGCAGTATTTT. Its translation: CASSQGITSGSTDTQYF.

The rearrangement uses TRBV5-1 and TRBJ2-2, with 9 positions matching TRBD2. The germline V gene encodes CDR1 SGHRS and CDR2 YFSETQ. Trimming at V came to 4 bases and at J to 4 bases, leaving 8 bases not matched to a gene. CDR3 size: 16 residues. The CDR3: CASSTGLATITGELFF. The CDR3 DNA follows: TGCGCCAGCAGCACAGGACTAGCGACAATCACCGGGGAGCTGTTTTTT.

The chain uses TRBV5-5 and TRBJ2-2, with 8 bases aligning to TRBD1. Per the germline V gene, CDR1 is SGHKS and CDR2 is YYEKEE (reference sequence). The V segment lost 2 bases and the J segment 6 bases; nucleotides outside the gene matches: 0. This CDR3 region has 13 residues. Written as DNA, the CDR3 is TGTGCCAGCAGCTTACAGGGGGCCGGGGAGCTGTTTTTT. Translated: CASSLQGAGELFF.

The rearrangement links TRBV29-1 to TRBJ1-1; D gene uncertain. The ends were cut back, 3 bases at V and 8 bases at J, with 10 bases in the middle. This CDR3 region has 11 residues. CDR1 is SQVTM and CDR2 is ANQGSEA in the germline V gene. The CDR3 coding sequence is TGCAGCGTTGATCGTGGACCCGAAGCTTTCTTT. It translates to CSVDRGPEAFF. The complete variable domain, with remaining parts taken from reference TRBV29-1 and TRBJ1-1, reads SAVISQKPSRDICQRGTSLTIQCQVDSQVTMMFWYRQQPGQSLTLIATANQGSEATYESGFVIDKFPISRPNLTFSTLTVSNMSPEDSSIYLCSVDRGPEAFFGQGTRLTVV.

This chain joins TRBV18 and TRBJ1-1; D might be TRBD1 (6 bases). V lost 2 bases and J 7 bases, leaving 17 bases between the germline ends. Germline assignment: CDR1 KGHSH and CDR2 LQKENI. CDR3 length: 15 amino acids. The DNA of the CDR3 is TGTGCCAGCTCACCAAACCGGGGGGGCGCCGGTGAAGCTTTCTTT. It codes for CASSPNRGGAGEAFF.

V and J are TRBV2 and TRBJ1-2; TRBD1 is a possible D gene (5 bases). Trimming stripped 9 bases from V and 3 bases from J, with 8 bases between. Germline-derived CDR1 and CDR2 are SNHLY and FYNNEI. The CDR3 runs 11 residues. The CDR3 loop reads CARWGDYGYTF. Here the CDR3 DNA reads TGTGCCAGGTGGGGGGACTATGGCTACACCTTC.